These T cell receptor beta chains were read from a single sample in a study of cytomegalovirus exposure and HLA in healthy donors. TCRdb's table, derived via immunoSEQ multiplex PCR, lists solely in-frame clones and lacks some. Altogether some 190,000 clones are present, over 65% being singletons, with the ten largest covering more than 1.4%. Sequencing was performed on PBMCs. The receptors shown here come from a man in his late teens or twenties in good health and CMV-seronegative. The CDR3 runs from the conserved cysteine through the conserved F or W. The order of the fields is CDR3 protein, CDR3 DNA, clone size, D gene, V gene, J gene. The D gene is left open where the match is weak. Expanded clones get a size class; other rows say once, few or many, or leave the size out.

CDR3 protein: CASSIRDSHSYEQYF
CDR3 DNA: TGTGCCAGTAGTATCCGGGACAGCCACTCCTACGAGCAGTACTTC
clone size: once
D gene: TRBD1
V gene: TRBV19
J gene: TRBJ2-7

CDR3 protein: CSVARQGPSYEQYF
CDR3 DNA: TGCAGCGTTGCGCGGCAGGGTCCTTCCTACGAGCAGTACTTC
clone size: .
D gene: .
V gene: TRBV29-1
J gene: TRBJ2-7

CDR3 protein: CASSGNRGEDTEAFF
CDR3 DNA: TGTGCCAGCAGCGGGAACAGGGGGGAGGACACTGAAGCTTTCTTT
clone size: once
D gene: TRBD1
V gene: TRBV9
J gene: TRBJ1-1

CDR3 protein: CRVFTGTEAFF
CDR3 DNA: TGCAGGGTTTTTACAGGGACTGAAGCTTTCTTT
clone size: few
D gene: .
V gene: TRBV20-1
J gene: TRBJ1-1

CDR3 protein: CASSSPGLAGAGAKNIQYF
CDR3 DNA: TGTGCCAGCAGTTCGCCGGGACTAGCGGGAGCTGGAGCCAAAAACATTCAGTACTTC
clone size: .
D gene: TRBD2
V gene: TRBV11-3
J gene: TRBJ2-4

CDR3 protein: CATGMASAQHF
CDR3 DNA: TGTGCCACCGGGATGGCTTCAGCCCAGCATTTT
clone size: many
D gene: .
V gene: TRBV19
J gene: TRBJ1-5

CDR3 protein: CASSHQLAGGDTQYF
CDR3 DNA: TGCGCCAGCAGCCATCAACTAGCGGGCGGGGATACGCAGTATTTT
clone size: .
D gene: TRBD2
V gene: TRBV4-3
J gene: TRBJ2-3

CDR3 protein: CASSSEASYNEQFF
CDR3 DNA: TGTGCCAGCAGTTCCGAGGCTAGTTACAATGAGCAGTTCTTC
clone size: .
D gene: .
V gene: TRBV5-4
J gene: TRBJ2-1

CDR3 protein: CASSQEIASSGGGRRNEQFF
CDR3 DNA: TGCGCCAGCAGCCAAGAGATTGCCTCCAGCGGGGGGGGACGGCGAAATGAGCAGTTCTTC
clone size: .
D gene: TRBD2
V gene: TRBV4-3
J gene: TRBJ2-1

CDR3 protein: CASSLGRGTREAFF
CDR3 DNA: TGTGCCAGCAGTTTGGGCAGGGGAACGCGTGAAGCTTTCTTT
clone size: .
D gene: .
V gene: TRBV28
J gene: TRBJ1-1

CDR3 protein: CASSETGGAYGYTF
CDR3 DNA: TGTGCCAGCAGTGAGACAGGGGGCGCCTATGGCTACACCTTC
clone size: .
D gene: TRBD1
V gene: TRBV2
J gene: TRBJ1-2

CDR3 protein: CASSPQGTKQFF
CDR3 DNA: TGTGCCAGCAGTCCCCAGGGGACGAAGCAGTTCTTC
clone size: .
D gene: .
V gene: TRBV6-1
J gene: TRBJ2-1

CDR3 protein: CSVEDRAGHEQYF
CDR3 DNA: TGCAGCGTTGAAGATAGGGCAGGGCACGAGCAGTACTTC
clone size: .
D gene: .
V gene: TRBV29-1
J gene: TRBJ2-7

CDR3 protein: CASSDRGQGAGETQYF
CDR3 DNA: TGTGCCAGCAGTGATAGGGGACAGGGGGCGGGGGAGACCCAGTACTTC
clone size: few
D gene: TRBD1
V gene: TRBV2
J gene: TRBJ2-5

CDR3 protein: CASSLENRENTF
CDR3 DNA: TGTGCCAGCAGCTTAGAGAATCGGGAGAACACCTTC
clone size: .
D gene: .
V gene: TRBV7-9
J gene: TRBJ1-2

CDR3 protein: CASSHGGGQYF
CDR3 DNA: TGTGCCAGCAGTCACGGGGGGGGCCAGTACTTC
clone size: .
D gene: TRBD2
V gene: TRBV6-5
J gene: TRBJ2-5

CDR3 protein: CASSVVGREAYNEQFF
CDR3 DNA: TGTGCCAGCAGCGTAGTTGGGCGGGAGGCCTACAATGAGCAGTTCTTC
clone size: .
D gene: TRBD2
V gene: TRBV9
J gene: TRBJ2-1

CDR3 protein: CASSLLAGGQETQYF
CDR3 DNA: TGTGCCAGCAGCCTTCTAGCGGGGGGTCAAGAGACCCAGTACTTC
clone size: .
D gene: TRBD2
V gene: TRBV4-2
J gene: TRBJ2-5

CDR3 protein: CASSPGGNTEAFF
CDR3 DNA: TGTGCCAGCAGTCCAGGGGGGAACACTGAAGCTTTCTTT
clone size: few
D gene: TRBD1
V gene: TRBV28
J gene: TRBJ1-1

CDR3 protein: CASSVVAGLNEKLFF
CDR3 DNA: TGTGCCAGCAGCGTAGTGGCAGGGTTAAATGAAAAACTGTTTTTT
clone size: .
D gene: .
V gene: TRBV9
J gene: TRBJ1-4

CDR3 protein: CASGLVLTGGYNEQFF
CDR3 DNA: TGTGCTAGTGGTTTGGTACTGACAGGGGGGTACAATGAGCAGTTCTTC
clone size: .
D gene: TRBD1
V gene: TRBV12-5
J gene: TRBJ2-1

CDR3 protein: CASSHHPGQGAYEQFF
CDR3 DNA: TGCGCCAGCAGCCACCATCCGGGACAGGGGGCTTATGAGCAGTTCTTC
clone size: .
D gene: TRBD1
V gene: TRBV4-1
J gene: TRBJ2-1

CDR3 protein: CASSPQAGFVDTQYF
CDR3 DNA: TGTGCCAGCAGCCCACAAGCGGGTTTCGTAGATACGCAGTATTTT
clone size: .
D gene: .
V gene: TRBV9
J gene: TRBJ2-3

CDR3 protein: CASRGSGVMNTEAFF
CDR3 DNA: TGTGCCAGCAGAGGCTCGGGGGTTATGAACACTGAAGCTTTCTTT
clone size: .
D gene: .
V gene: TRBV6-6
J gene: TRBJ1-1

CDR3 protein: CASSLARTGPNYGYTF
CDR3 DNA: TGTGCCAGCAGCTTAGCTAGGACAGGTCCTAACTATGGCTACACCTTC
clone size: .
D gene: TRBD1
V gene: TRBV7-8
J gene: TRBJ1-2

CDR3 protein: CASSYQLKGIVETQYF
CDR3 DNA: TGTGCCAGCAGTTACCAGCTTAAGGGGATTGTAGAGACCCAGTACTTC
clone size: .
D gene: .
V gene: TRBV6-5
J gene: TRBJ2-5

CDR3 protein: CASSAGETQYF
CDR3 DNA: TGTGCCAGCAGCGCAGGGGAGACCCAGTACTTC
clone size: .
D gene: .
V gene: TRBV9
J gene: TRBJ2-5

CDR3 protein: CASSEAGQGIYNSPLHF
CDR3 DNA: TGTGCCAGCAGTGAAGCAGGGCAGGGAATCTATAATTCACCCCTCCACTTT
clone size: .
D gene: .
V gene: TRBV2
J gene: TRBJ1-6

CDR3 protein: CASSPPDSFSYEQYF
CDR3 DNA: TGTGCCAGCAGTCCACCAGACAGTTTCTCCTACGAGCAGTACTTC
clone size: once
D gene: .
V gene: TRBV7-9
J gene: TRBJ2-7

CDR3 protein: CAWSIPGQANQPQHF
CDR3 DNA: TGTGCCTGGAGTATACCGGGACAGGCGAATCAGCCCCAGCATTTT
clone size: .
D gene: TRBD1
V gene: TRBV30
J gene: TRBJ1-5

CDR3 protein: CASSPSGSGAREQYF
CDR3 DNA: TGTGCCAGCAGCCCCAGTGGGTCGGGAGCGCGTGAGCAGTACTTC
clone size: .
D gene: .
V gene: TRBV4-2
J gene: TRBJ2-7

CDR3 protein: CASSYDRGGSETQYF
CDR3 DNA: TGTGCCAGCAGTTACGACAGGGGTGGATCAGAGACCCAGTACTTC
clone size: .
D gene: TRBD1
V gene: TRBV6-5
J gene: TRBJ2-5

CDR3 protein: CAVAGAGGRYEQYF
CDR3 DNA: TGTGCCGTCGCGGGGGCGGGAGGCCGCTACGAGCAGTACTTC
clone size: .
D gene: TRBD2
V gene: TRBV2
J gene: TRBJ2-7

CDR3 protein: CASSGTRSTGELFF
CDR3 DNA: TGTGCCAGCAGTGGGACTAGGTCTACGGGGGAGCTGTTTTTT
clone size: .
D gene: TRBD2
V gene: TRBV2
J gene: TRBJ2-2

CDR3 protein: CASSFSEVDEQYF
CDR3 DNA: TGTGCCAGCAGTTTTTCCGAGGTAGACGAGCAGTACTTC
clone size: .
D gene: .
V gene: TRBV27
J gene: TRBJ2-7

CDR3 protein: CASSFLGGGGQETQYF
CDR3 DNA: TGCGCCAGCAGCTTCTTAGGCGGGGGGGGGCAAGAGACCCAGTACTTC
clone size: .
D gene: TRBD2
V gene: TRBV5-1
J gene: TRBJ2-5

CDR3 protein: CAISSSGPTDTQYF
CDR3 DNA: TGTGCCATCAGTTCAAGCGGGCCCACAGATACGCAGTATTTT
clone size: once
D gene: .
V gene: TRBV10-3
J gene: TRBJ2-3

CDR3 protein: CASSLDLVGDSYNEQFF
CDR3 DNA: TGTGCCAGCAGCTTAGATCTTGTAGGAGATTCCTACAATGAGCAGTTCTTC
clone size: .
D gene: .
V gene: TRBV11-3
J gene: TRBJ2-1

CDR3 protein: CASSQVLLRDRGTEAFF
CDR3 DNA: TGTGCCAGCAGCCAAGTATTACTCAGGGATAGGGGCACTGAAGCTTTCTTT
clone size: .
D gene: .
V gene: TRBV14
J gene: TRBJ1-1

CDR3 protein: CASRRQGSGANVLTF
CDR3 DNA: TGTGCCAGCAGGAGACAGGGCTCTGGGGCCAACGTCCTGACTTTC
clone size: .
D gene: TRBD1
V gene: TRBV6-1
J gene: TRBJ2-6

CDR3 protein: CASSWAVYRGENTEAFF
CDR3 DNA: TGTGCCAGCAGCTGGGCGGTATACAGGGGGGAGAACACTGAAGCTTTCTTT
clone size: .
D gene: TRBD1
V gene: TRBV11-2
J gene: TRBJ1-1

CDR3 protein: CASSNGGYEQYF
CDR3 DNA: TGTGCCAGCAGCAACGGGGGCTACGAGCAGTACTTC
clone size: .
D gene: .
V gene: TRBV6-1
J gene: TRBJ2-7

CDR3 protein: CASSFYSSGANVLTF
CDR3 DNA: TGCGCCAGCAGCTTTTACAGCTCTGGGGCCAACGTCCTGACTTTC
clone size: .
D gene: .
V gene: TRBV5-1
J gene: TRBJ2-6

CDR3 protein: CASRSRRGDPLTEETQYF
CDR3 DNA: TGTGCCAGCAGGTCCCGGCGCGGTGACCCTCTTACGGAAGAGACCCAGTACTTC
clone size: .
D gene: .
V gene: TRBV2
J gene: TRBJ2-5

CDR3 protein: CASSPYSSGRSNEQFF
CDR3 DNA: TGTGCCAGCTCACCCTATTCTAGCGGGAGGTCTAATGAGCAGTTCTTC
clone size: .
D gene: TRBD2
V gene: TRBV18
J gene: TRBJ2-1

CDR3 protein: CASSPGGEGAKNYGYTF
CDR3 DNA: TGTGCCAGCAGCCCGGGGGGTGAAGGGGCAAAAAACTATGGCTACACCTTC
clone size: .
D gene: .
V gene: TRBV5-4
J gene: TRBJ1-2

CDR3 protein: CASSTTSGVYNEQFF
CDR3 DNA: TGTGCCAGCAGCACTACTAGCGGAGTCTACAATGAGCAGTTCTTC
clone size: .
D gene: TRBD2
V gene: TRBV9
J gene: TRBJ2-1

CDR3 protein: CASSPTEAYEQYF
CDR3 DNA: TGCGCCAGCAGCCCGACAGAGGCCTACGAGCAGTACTTC
clone size: .
D gene: .
V gene: TRBV5-1
J gene: TRBJ2-7

CDR3 protein: CASSRDRVSYGYTF
CDR3 DNA: TGTGCCAGCAGCCGCGACAGGGTTTCCTATGGCTACACCTTC
clone size: .
D gene: TRBD1
V gene: TRBV5-5
J gene: TRBJ1-2

CDR3 protein: CAWSLQREDSYNEQFF
CDR3 DNA: TGTGCCTGGAGTCTTCAGCGGGAGGACTCCTACAATGAGCAGTTCTTC
clone size: .
D gene: TRBD2
V gene: TRBV30
J gene: TRBJ2-1

CDR3 protein: CASSTGLARNEQFF
CDR3 DNA: TGTGCCAGCAGTACTGGACTAGCACGGAATGAGCAGTTCTTC
clone size: .
D gene: TRBD2
V gene: TRBV7-2
J gene: TRBJ2-1

CDR3 protein: CAWSRMVAEGTGELFF
CDR3 DNA: TGTGCCTGGAGTAGGATGGTAGCTGAAGGCACCGGGGAGCTGTTTTTT
clone size: .
D gene: .
V gene: TRBV30
J gene: TRBJ2-2

CDR3 protein: CASSSGGLEQFF
CDR3 DNA: TGTGCCAGCAGCTCGGGGGGGCTCGAGCAGTTCTTC
clone size: .
D gene: TRBD2
V gene: TRBV11-1
J gene: TRBJ2-1

CDR3 protein: CASSPRGDTQYF
CDR3 DNA: TGTGCCAGCAGCCCGAGAGGAGATACGCAGTATTTT
clone size: .
D gene: .
V gene: TRBV9
J gene: TRBJ2-3

CDR3 protein: CATSRETGANYGYTF
CDR3 DNA: TGTGCCACCAGCAGGGAAACAGGAGCTAACTATGGCTACACCTTC
clone size: .
D gene: .
V gene: TRBV15
J gene: TRBJ1-2

CDR3 protein: CATGGRRYQETQYF
CDR3 DNA: TGTGCCACAGGGGGGCGTCGGTACCAAGAGACCCAGTACTTC
clone size: few
D gene: .
V gene: TRBV7-2
J gene: TRBJ2-5

CDR3 protein: CASSPRRGGDTQYF
CDR3 DNA: TGTGCCAGCTCACCCAGGCGCGGGGGAGATACGCAGTATTTT
clone size: .
D gene: TRBD2
V gene: TRBV18
J gene: TRBJ2-3

CDR3 protein: CATSSRDQPQHF
CDR3 DNA: TGTGCCACCAGCAGTCGGGATCAGCCCCAGCATTTT
clone size: .
D gene: .
V gene: TRBV15
J gene: TRBJ1-5

CDR3 protein: CASSDLLGRGLCAEAFF
CDR3 DNA: TGTGCCAGCAGTGATCTTCTAGGTAGGGGGCTTTGCGCTGAAGCTTTCTTT
clone size: .
D gene: TRBD1
V gene: TRBV2
J gene: TRBJ1-1

CDR3 protein: CASALAGGYNEQFF
CDR3 DNA: TGTGCCAGCGCCCTAGCGGGGGGGTACAATGAGCAGTTCTTC
clone size: .
D gene: TRBD2
V gene: TRBV9
J gene: TRBJ2-1